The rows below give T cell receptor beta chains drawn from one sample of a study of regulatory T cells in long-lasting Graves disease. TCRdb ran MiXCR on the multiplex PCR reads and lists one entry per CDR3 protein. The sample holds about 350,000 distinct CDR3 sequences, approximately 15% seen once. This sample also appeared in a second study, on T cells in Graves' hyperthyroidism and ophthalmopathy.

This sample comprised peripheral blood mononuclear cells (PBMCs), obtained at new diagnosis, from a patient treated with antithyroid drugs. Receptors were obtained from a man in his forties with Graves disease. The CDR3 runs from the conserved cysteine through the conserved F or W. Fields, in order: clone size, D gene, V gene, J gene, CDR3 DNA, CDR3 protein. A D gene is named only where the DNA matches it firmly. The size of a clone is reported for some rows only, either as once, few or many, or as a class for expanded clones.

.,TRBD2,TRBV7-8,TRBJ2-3,TGTGCCAGCAGCTTAAAAACCGGGACTAGCGGTGATACGCAGTATTTT,CASSLKTGTSGDTQYF
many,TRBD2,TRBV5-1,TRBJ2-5,TGCGCCAGCAGCTTCTCGGGGGGTGAGGTGCAGACCCAGTACTTC,CASSFSGGEVQTQYF
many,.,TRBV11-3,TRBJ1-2,TGTGCCAGCAGCTTAAGACATTCGGCTGGCTACACCTTC,CASSLRHSAGYTF
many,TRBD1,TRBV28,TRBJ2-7,TGTGCCAGCAGTCAACCTTTGGGACAGGGTCGGAACGAGCAGTACTTC,CASSQPLGQGRNEQYF
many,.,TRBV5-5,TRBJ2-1,TGTGCCAGCAGCTTGGACGGGGGTCCCTACAATGAGCAGTTCTTC,CASSLDGGPYNEQFF
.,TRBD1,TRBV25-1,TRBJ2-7,TGTGCCAGCAGGGGGTCCGGACAGGGCATCTACGAGCAGTACTTC,CASRGSGQGIYEQYF
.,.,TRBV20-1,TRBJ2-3,TGCAGTGCTAGATTTGCTGCCACAGATACGCAGTATTTT,CSARFAATDTQYF
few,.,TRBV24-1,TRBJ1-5,TGTGCCACCCCTGAGAATCAGCCCCAGCATTTT,CATPENQPQHF
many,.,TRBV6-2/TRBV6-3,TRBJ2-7,TGTGCCAGCAGACACAGTGAGGGCTATTACGAGCAGTACTTC,CASRHSEGYYEQYF
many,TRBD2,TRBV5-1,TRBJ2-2,TGCGCCAGCAGCTTGGTACTAGCGGGGGACAACACCGGGGAGCTGTTTTTT,CASSLVLAGDNTGELFF
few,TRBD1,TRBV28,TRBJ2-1,TGTGCCAGCAGTTTGATGGGGACAGGGGAGGGTGAGCAGTTCTTC,CASSLMGTGEGEQFF
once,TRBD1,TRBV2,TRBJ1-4,TGTGCCAGCTCGGGACAGGGTCTAGAAAAACTGTTTTTT,CASSGQGLEKLFF
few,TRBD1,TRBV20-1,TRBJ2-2,TGCAGTGCTAGACCAGGGGGCGCTCCCGGGGAGCTGTTTTTT,CSARPGGAPGELFF
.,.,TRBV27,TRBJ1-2,TGTGCCAGCAGTATCAGACTTAACTATGGCTACATCTTC,CASSIRLNYGYIF
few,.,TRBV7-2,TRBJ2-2,TGTGCCAGCAGCCGACAGTTATCCACCGGGGAGCTGTTTTTT,CASSRQLSTGELFF
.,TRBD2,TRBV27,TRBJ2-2,TGTGCCAGCACGGATCGGAGCGGGGGGGCCACCGGGGAGCTGTTTTTT,CASTDRSGGATGELFF
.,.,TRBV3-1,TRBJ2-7,TGTGCCAGCAGCCATAACCAGGAATACGAGCAGTACTTC,CASSHNQEYEQYF
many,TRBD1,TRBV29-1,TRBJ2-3,TGCAGCGTGCTTGAGGGGGCGACCACAGATACGCAGTATTTT,CSVLEGATTDTQYF
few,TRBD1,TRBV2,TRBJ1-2,TGTGCCAGCAACCGGGACAGGTCGAAGGGCTACACCTTC,CASNRDRSKGYTF
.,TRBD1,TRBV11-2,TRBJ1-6,TGTGCCAGCAGCTTGCAGGGGGCGGATAATTCACCCCTCCACTTT,CASSLQGADNSPLHF
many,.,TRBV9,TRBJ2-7,TGTGCCAGCAGCCTAGGGGGGGAGAACTACGAGCAGTACTTC,CASSLGGENYEQYF
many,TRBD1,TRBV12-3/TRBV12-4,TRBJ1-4,TGTGCCAGCAGCGATACAGGGGCAACTAATGAAAAACTGTTTTTT,CASSDTGATNEKLFF
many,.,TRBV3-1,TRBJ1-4,TGTGCCAGCAGCCGGCGGGGCAGCAGGGAAAAACTGTTTTTT,CASSRRGSREKLFF
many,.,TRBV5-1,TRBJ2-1,TGCGCCAGCAGCTTAGGGGGATTAGAGAATGAGCAGTTCTTC,CASSLGGLENEQFF
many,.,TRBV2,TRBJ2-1,TGTGCCAGCAGTGAGTTACAGGGAACAAATGAGCAGTTCTTC,CASSELQGTNEQFF
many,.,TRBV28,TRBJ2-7,TGTGCCAGCCGCCCCGGGGGTTCCTACGAGCAGTACTTC,CASRPGGSYEQYF
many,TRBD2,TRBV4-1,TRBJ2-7,TGCGCCAGCAGCCCTTTGGGACTAGCGGGGGGCCTTTCCTACGAGCAGTACTTC,CASSPLGLAGGLSYEQYF
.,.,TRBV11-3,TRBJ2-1,TGTGCCAGCAGCTTCGGTGGGGGTAAGAATGAGCAGTTCTTC,CASSFGGGKNEQFF
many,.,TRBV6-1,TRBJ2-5,TGTGCCAGCAGTGAAGTTCGGGGCTCCCTGGTGACCCAGTACTTC,CASSEVRGSLVTQYF
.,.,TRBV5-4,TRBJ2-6,TGTGCCAGCAGCTTGGATCCCCGGGGCGGTGGGGCCAACGTCCTGACTTTC,CASSLDPRGGGANVLTF
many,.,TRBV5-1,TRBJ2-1,.,CASSSTFFGQGAYNEQFF
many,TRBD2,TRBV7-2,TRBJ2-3,TGTGCCAGCAGCTTAGTAAGGGTAGCGGGGGGCGGCACAGATACGCAGTATTTT,CASSLVRVAGGGTDTQYF
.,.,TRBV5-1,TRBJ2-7,TGCGCCAGCAGCTTGACACAAGGTTTGGGGGAGCAGTACTTC,CASSLTQGLGEQYF
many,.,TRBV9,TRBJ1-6,TGTGCCAGCAGCGGACGGGACACCTCACCCCTCCACTTT,CASSGRDTSPLHF
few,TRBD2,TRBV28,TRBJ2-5,TGTGCCAGCAGCCTTGTGCCTAGCGGAAAGACCCAGTACTTC,CASSLVPSGKTQYF